A single sample gave rise to the 16 T cell receptor beta chains below, sequenced in a study of shared clonotypes between healthy human individuals. Profiling relied on immunoSEQ multiplex PCR, and the TCRdb table lists in-frame clones only, not all of them. The sample carries 400,000 to 550,000 clones, around 80% recorded once. Sequencing used PBMCs. The receptors were sampled from a woman in her thirties or forties in good health. Some clones in this sample may be carry-over from other donors' samples.

Many counts were recorded for this clone. The CDR3 DNA reads as TGTGCCATCAGTGAGTCGTGGCAGGGGTACAATGAGCAGTTCTTC. This translates into CAISESWQGYNEQFF. The chain recombines TRBV10-3 with TRBJ2-1; TRBD1 is a possible D gene (6 bases). V dropped 0 bases and J dropped 4 bases, with 10 bases sitting between them. CDR3 size: 15 residues. The V gene's germline CDR1 is ENHRY and CDR2 SYGVKD.

The rearrangement joins TRBV28 to TRBJ2-1; no reliable D call. The CDR3 totals 14 residues. Germline CDR1 MDHEN, CDR2 SYDVKM. V was pared by 5 bases and J by 3 bases, with 11 bases between. CDR3 DNA: TGTGCCAGCAGTCCCCAGTGGGGCTACAATGAGCAGTTCTTC. Translated, it gives CASSPQWGYNEQFF. Supplemented by reference TRBV28 and TRBJ2-1, the full variable domain reads DVKVTQSSRYLVKRTGEKVFLECVQDMDHENMFWYRQDPGLGLRLIYFSYDVKMKEKGDIPEGYSVSREKKERFSLILESASTNQTSMYLCASSPQWGYNEQFFGPGTRLTVL.

In its sample, this clone was seen a few times. The chain uses TRBV5-1 and TRBJ1-4, with D unresolved. V lost 2 bases and J lost 5, with 10 bases in between. This CDR3 spans 14 amino acids. Germline CDR1 reads SGHRS; CDR2 reads YFSETQ. Here the CDR3 DNA reads TGCGCCAGCAGCTTTCTTCCGGGGAATGAAAAACTGTTTTTT. This gives the protein CASSFLPGNEKLFF.

The gene calls are TRBV18 and TRBJ2-1; 9 bases match TRBD1. The CDR3 has 21 residues. V was pared by 3 bases and J by 6 bases, with 24 bases of the junction left unmatched. Germline V lookup: CDR1 KGHSH, CDR2 LQKENI. In nucleotides, the CDR3 is TGTGCCAGCTCACCCAACCCGACGGGACAGGGTCACTTCACCCTAAGCAATGAGCAGTTCTTC. Translating it yields CASSPNPTGQGHFTLSNEQFF.

This clone appeared a single time. The chain joins TRBV4-1 to TRBJ2-5; unclear D gene. The CDR3 spans 11 residues. Per germline, CDR1 MGHRA and CDR2 YSYEKL. Trimming took 1 base from V and 11 from J, leaving 8 bases between them. The CDR3 DNA is TGCGCCAGCAGCCAAGGGAATGAGCAGTACTTC. Protein sequence: CASSQGNEQYF.

The chain joins TRBV2 to TRBJ2-2, with D perhaps matching TRBD1 (5 bases). CDR3 length equals 16 residues. Germline lookup yields CDR1 SNHLY and CDR2 FYNNEI. V was clipped by 0 bases and J by 6 bases, with 14 bases between them. DNA of the CDR3: TGTGCCAGCAGTGAAGCGGCAGGGTGGTTCGCCGGGGAGCTGTTTTTT. Protein: CASSEAAGWFAGELFF. Filled out from reference TRBV2 and TRBJ2-2, the complete variable domain reads EPEVTQTPSHQVTQMGQEVILRCVPISNHLYFYWYRQILGQKVEFLVSFYNNEISEKSEIFDDQFSVERPDGSNFTLKIRSTKLEDSAMYFCASSEAAGWFAGELFFGEGSRLTVL.

The chain carries TRBV7-9 and TRBJ2-1; weak D call: TRBD2 (6 bases). The CDR3 extends over 15 amino acids. The germline CDR1 and CDR2 sequences are SEHNR and FQNEAQ (reference sequence). The germline V and J ends were trimmed by 6 bases and 1 base, with 13 bases remaining between them. CDR3 amino acids: CASRFGGASYNEQFF. DNA of the CDR3: TGTGCCAGCAGATTCGGAGGGGCGTCCTACAATGAGCAGTTCTTC.

Turning to this clone: Other DNA sequences from this sample encode an identical CDR3 as well. The chain joins TRBV7-9 to TRBJ2-7; D gene unclear. V lost 5 bases and J lost 4, with 6 bases in between. CDR3 length: 11 amino acids. Germline loops: CDR1 SEHNR, CDR2 FQNEAQ (reference sequence). The CDR3: CASSRSYEQYF. The DNA of the CDR3 is TGTGCCAGCAGCCGATCTTACGAGCAGTACTTC.

DNA of the CDR3: TGTGCCAGCAGCTTGTATCCGGGACTAGCTCTTGGAGAGACCCAGTACTTC. It encodes CASSLYPGLALGETQYF. This chain uses TRBV7-9 with TRBJ2-5; 9 positions agree with TRBD2. V shed 3 bases and J 4 bases; nucleotides not matched to a gene: 12. CDR3 size: 17 residues. Looked up from germline, CDR1 is SEHNR and CDR2 is FQNEAQ (reference sequence).

The gene calls are TRBV5-5 and TRBJ1-5; 7 positions agree with TRBD1. This CDR3 region has 16 residues. Germline loops: CDR1 SGHKS, CDR2 YYEKEE (reference sequence). Trimming cost V 2 bases and J 5 bases; bases outside gene matches: 10. The CDR3 sequence: CASSFLRGGPYQPQHF. The CDR3 DNA is TGTGCCAGCAGCTTCCTTCGAGGGGGCCCATATCAGCCCCAGCATTTT.

The V call is TRBV5-1, the J call TRBJ2-5, with 11 bases fitting TRBD2. This CDR3 has 16 residues. Germline loops: CDR1 SGHRS, CDR2 YFSETQ. V lost 4 bases, J lost 2 bases, and 7 bases stayed unmatched. Written as DNA, the CDR3 is TGCGCCAGCAGCGTAGGGACTAGCGGTACTCAAGAGACCCAGTACTTC. It yields the protein CASSVGTSGTQETQYF.

This chain uses TRBV2 with TRBJ2-7, with no clear D. Per the germline V gene, CDR1 is SNHLY and CDR2 is FYNNEI. CDR3 length: 15 amino acids. The V and J ends lost 7 bases and 0 bases respectively, with 16 bases between them. The CDR3 sequence is CASKWNALSSYEQYF. CDR3 DNA sequence: TGTGCCAGCAAGTGGAACGCCTTGAGCTCCTACGAGCAGTACTTC.

This chain joins TRBV30 and TRBJ1-1; 7 nucleotides line up with TRBD1. The CDR3 is 10 residues long. J lost 10 bases, V lost 6 bases, and 5 bases had no gene match. Germline V CDR1 and CDR2: GTSNPN, SVGIG (reference sequence). The CDR3 loop is CACQGDRAFF. The CDR3, as DNA: TGTGCCTGCCAGGGGGATCGAGCTTTCTTT.

Worth noting for this clone: Within the sample, other DNA sequences also encode this same CDR3. The V call is TRBV28, the J call TRBJ2-5; 7 bases are shared with TRBD1. The DNA end is more similar to TRBJ2-7, so the J call may be wrong. This CDR3 comprises 14 residues. From germline, CDR1 is MDHEN and CDR2 SYDVKM. The CDR3 sequence: CASSSSGGRYEQYF. CDR3 sequence (DNA): TGTGCCAGCAGTTCCTCAGGGGGTCGCTACGAGCAGTACTTC.

V and J are TRBV10-3 and TRBJ2-3; D is unresolved. Germline V gene sequence: CDR1 ENHRY, CDR2 SYGVKD. The V gene lost 10 bases and the J gene lost 0 bases, with 14 bases spanning the gap. This CDR3 contains 14 residues. CDR3 region: CATLNPSSTDTQYF. In DNA form, the CDR3 reads TGTGCCACCTTAAATCCGTCCAGCACAGATACGCAGTATTTT.

The chain employs TRBV6-5 and TRBJ1-5; D uncertain. The V end lost 4 bases, the J end lost 2 bases, and 3 bases lay between the germline ends. The germline gives CDR1 MNHEY, CDR2 SVGAGI. The CDR3 consists of 12 residues. The CDR3 here is CASSSGNQPQHF. CDR3 coding DNA: TGTGCCAGCAGTTCGGGCAATCAGCCCCAGCATTTT.